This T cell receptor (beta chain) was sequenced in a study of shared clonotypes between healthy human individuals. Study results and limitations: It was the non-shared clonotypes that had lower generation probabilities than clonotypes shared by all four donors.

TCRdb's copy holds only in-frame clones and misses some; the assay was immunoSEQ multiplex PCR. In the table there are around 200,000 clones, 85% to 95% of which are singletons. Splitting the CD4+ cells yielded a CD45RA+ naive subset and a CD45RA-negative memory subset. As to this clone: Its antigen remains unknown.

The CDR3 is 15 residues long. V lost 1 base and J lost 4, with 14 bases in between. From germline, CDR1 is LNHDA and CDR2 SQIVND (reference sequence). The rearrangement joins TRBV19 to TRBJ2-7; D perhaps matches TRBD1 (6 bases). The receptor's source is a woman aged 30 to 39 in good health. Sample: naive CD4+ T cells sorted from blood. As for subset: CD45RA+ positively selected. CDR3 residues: CASSIAGVCFYEQYF. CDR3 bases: TGTGCCAGTAGTATAGCAGGGGTCTGTTTTTACGAGCAGTACTTC.